These 11 T cell receptor beta chains came from one sample sequenced in a study of blood T cell repertoires in COVID-19. Profiled with immunoSEQ multiplex PCR; TCRdb holds only in-frame clones, not every one. The table shows fewer than 40,000 clones, with nearly 90% occurring only once. The sequenced material came from peripheral blood. All receptors derive from a man between 60 and 75 years old with active COVID-19.

J is TRBJ1-1 and V is TRBV4-1; no clear D. Germline CDR1 reads MGHRA; CDR2 reads YSYEKL. There are 18 residues in the CDR3. V lost 1 base and J 7 bases, leaving 25 bases between the germline ends. The CDR3, as DNA: TGCGCCAGCAGCCAAGGTCTTTCTGGGAGTAGAGGACGGATTGAAGCTTTCTTT. This gives the protein CASSQGLSGSRGRIEAFF.

This clone showed up just once. One end of the junction is discordant with germline, which a read error may explain. The chain recombines TRBV29-1 with TRBJ1-2, with D perhaps matching TRBD1 (6 bases). The CDR3 totals 13 residues. The germline V gene has CDR1 SQVTM and CDR2 ANQGSEA. As DNA, the CDR3 is TGCAGCGCTGAAATGCAGGGGAGGGGCGGCTACACCTTC. It specifies CSAEMQGRGGYTF. Full variable domain (remainder filled in from reference TRBV29-1 and TRBJ1-2): SAVISQKPSRDICQRGTSLTIQCQVDSQVTMMFWYRQQPGQSLTLIATANQGSEATYESGFVIDKFPISRPNLTFSTLTVSNMSPEDSSIYLCSAEMQGRGGYTFGSGTRLTVV.

This sequence joins TRBV19 and TRBJ2-1; 8 bases fit TRBD2. V was clipped by 5 bases and J by 11 bases; unmatched bases: 8. CDR3 length: 13 residues. Germline CDR1 LNHDA, CDR2 SQIVND (reference sequence). CDR3 region: CASSLGLAKKQFF. The CDR3 bases are TGTGCCAGTAGTCTAGGACTAGCAAAAAAGCAGTTCTTC.

The J gene is TRBJ1-1, the V gene TRBV21-1; the table names TRBD1, a call not compared with the DNA. TRBV21-1 is a pseudogene. CDR3 length equals 16 residues. The CDR3 here is CASTTTPGQWRTEAFF. The CDR3 DNA follows: TGTGCCAGCACCACAACTCCGGGACAGTGGAGGACTGAAGCTTTCTTT.

This chain connects TRBV28 to TRBJ2-7, with TRBD1 matching 8 bases. After removal of 1 base from V and 4 bases from J, the junction contained 6 bases not matched to a gene. The CDR3 has 15 residues. Germline CDR1 MDHEN, CDR2 SYDVKM. CDR3 region: CASSLLGTGFYEQYF. The DNA for the CDR3 is TGTGCCAGCAGTTTATTGGGGACAGGCTTTTACGAGCAGTACTTC.

The genes are TRBV20-1 and TRBJ1-1; 7 bases line up with TRBD1. V trimming: 5 bases; J trimming: 9 bases; junction bases outside the gene matches: 6. The germline gives CDR1 DFQATT, CDR2 SNEGSKA (reference sequence). The CDR3 extends over 11 amino acids. The CDR3 region is CSADTGVQAFF. CDR3 DNA sequence: TGCAGTGCTGACACAGGGGTTCAAGCTTTCTTT.

V and J are TRBV19 and TRBJ1-2, with a possible D match to TRBD1 (5 bases). CDR3 length: 15 amino acids. Germline assignment: CDR1 LNHDA and CDR2 SQIVND (reference sequence). Trimming took off 4 bases at V and 2 bases at J, with 14 bases between the two ends. The CDR3 coding sequence is TGTGCCAGTAGTAACGGGGGGGGAACGAACTATGGCTACACCTTC. Protein sequence: CASSNGGGTNYGYTF.

The chain is built from TRBV29-1 and TRBJ2-5; 7 nucleotides align to TRBD1. Germline trimming cut 6 bases from V and 5 bases from J; bases unmatched to any gene: 9. There are 13 residues in the CDR3. Germline V gene lookup returns CDR1 SQVTM and CDR2 ANQGSEA. CDR3 in DNA: TGCAGCGTGGGGGACAGCTTGGGGGAGACCCAGTACTTC. Residues: CSVGDSLGETQYF. The full variable domain, in which reference TRBV29-1 and TRBJ2-5 provide the parts outside the CDR3, is SAVISQKPSRDICQRGTSLTIQCQVDSQVTMMFWYRQQPGQSLTLIATANQGSEATYESGFVIDKFPISRPNLTFSTLTVSNMSPEDSSIYLCSVGDSLGETQYFGPGTRLLVL.

V gene TRBV18 combines with J gene TRBJ2-5; 7 nucleotides align to TRBD1. Losses at the gene ends were 3 bases for V and 2 bases for J; bases not matched to a gene: 6. CDR1 and CDR2 from the germline V gene are KGHSH and LQKENI. The CDR3 runs to 15 residues. This CDR3 is CASSPQGTEQETQYF. CDR3 in DNA: TGTGCCAGCTCACCTCAGGGGACAGAGCAAGAGACCCAGTACTTC.

The chain uses TRBV5-8 and TRBJ2-7, with 9 nucleotides matching TRBD1. Germline V gene lookup returns CDR1 SGHTS and CDR2 YDEGEE. V shed 3 bases and J 6 bases; nucleotides not matched to a gene: 13. The CDR3 sequence is 16 residues long. In nucleotides, the CDR3 is TGTGCCAGCAGCTATATCCGGGACAGGGACTGGGCCGAGCAGTACTTC. Protein sequence: CASSYIRDRDWAEQYF.

This clone was seen only once. V gene TRBV5-6 combines with J gene TRBJ1-2, with 9 bases lining up with TRBD1. Trimming cost V 5 bases and J 4 bases; bases outside gene matches: 6. The CDR3 length is 14 residues. The germline V gene encodes CDR1 SGHDT and CDR2 YYEEEE. CDR3 sequence: CASRGTGSGYGYTF. The CDR3 bases are TGTGCCAGCAGGGGGACAGGGTCAGGCTATGGCTACACCTTC.